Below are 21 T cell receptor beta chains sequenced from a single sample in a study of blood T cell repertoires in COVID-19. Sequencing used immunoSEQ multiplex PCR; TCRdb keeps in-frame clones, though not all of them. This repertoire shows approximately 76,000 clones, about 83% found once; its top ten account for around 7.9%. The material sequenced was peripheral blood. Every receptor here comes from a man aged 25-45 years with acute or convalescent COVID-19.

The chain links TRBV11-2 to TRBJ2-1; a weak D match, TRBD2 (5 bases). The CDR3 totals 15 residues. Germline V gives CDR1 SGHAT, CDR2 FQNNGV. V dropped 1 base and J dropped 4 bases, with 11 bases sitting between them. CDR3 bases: TGTGCCAGCAGCTTAGGGGATAGCGAATACAATGAGCAGTTCTTC. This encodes CASSLGDSEYNEQFF.

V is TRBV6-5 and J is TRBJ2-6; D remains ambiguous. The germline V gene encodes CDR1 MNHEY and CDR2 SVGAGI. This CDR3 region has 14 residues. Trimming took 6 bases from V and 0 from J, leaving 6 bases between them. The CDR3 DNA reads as TGTGCCAGCAGCCACAACTCTGGGGCCAACGTCCTGACTTTC. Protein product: CASSHNSGANVLTF.

The CDR3 spells CSAPMRASGRGRYTQYF. The CDR3 bases are TGCAGCGCCCCGATGAGGGCTAGCGGGAGGGGTCGGTATACGCAGTATTTT. The chain couples TRBV29-1 to TRBJ2-3; 12 bases map to TRBD2. This CDR3 spans 17 amino acids. Germline V gives CDR1 SQVTM, CDR2 ANQGSEA. V was clipped by 7 bases and J by 7 bases; unmatched bases: 18.

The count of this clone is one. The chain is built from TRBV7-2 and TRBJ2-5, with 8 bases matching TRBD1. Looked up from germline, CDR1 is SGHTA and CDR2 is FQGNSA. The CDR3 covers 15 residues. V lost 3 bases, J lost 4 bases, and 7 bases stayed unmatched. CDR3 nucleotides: TGTGCCAGCAGCTTCCGGGACAGGAAAGCAGAGACCCAGTACTTC. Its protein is CASSFRDRKAETQYF.

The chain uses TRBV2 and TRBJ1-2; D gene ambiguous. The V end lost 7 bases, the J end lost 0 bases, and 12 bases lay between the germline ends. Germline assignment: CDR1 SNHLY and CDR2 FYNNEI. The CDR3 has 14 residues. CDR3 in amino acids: CASILGRANYGYTF. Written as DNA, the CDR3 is TGTGCCAGCATTCTCGGTCGAGCTAACTATGGCTACACCTTC.

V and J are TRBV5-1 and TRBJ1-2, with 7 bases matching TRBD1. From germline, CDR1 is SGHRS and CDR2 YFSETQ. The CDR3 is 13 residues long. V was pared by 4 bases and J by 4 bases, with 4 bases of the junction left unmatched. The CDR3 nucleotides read TGCGCCAGCAGCCGGGGACAGACCTATGGCTACACCTTC. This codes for CASSRGQTYGYTF.

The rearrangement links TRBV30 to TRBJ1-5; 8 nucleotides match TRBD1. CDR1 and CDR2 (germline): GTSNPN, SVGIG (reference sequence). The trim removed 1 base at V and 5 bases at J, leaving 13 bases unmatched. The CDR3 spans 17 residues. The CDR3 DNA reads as TGTGCCTGGAGTGATGACAGGGGAGGTCTTGTGGATCAGCCCCAGCATTTT. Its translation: CAWSDDRGGLVDQPQHF.

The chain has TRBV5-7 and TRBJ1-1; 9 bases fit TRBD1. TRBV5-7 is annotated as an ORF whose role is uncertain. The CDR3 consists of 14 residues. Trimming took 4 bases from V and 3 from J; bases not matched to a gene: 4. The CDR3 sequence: CASSADRGYTEAFF. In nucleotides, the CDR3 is TGTGCCAGCAGCGCTGACAGGGGGTACACTGAAGCTTTCTTT.

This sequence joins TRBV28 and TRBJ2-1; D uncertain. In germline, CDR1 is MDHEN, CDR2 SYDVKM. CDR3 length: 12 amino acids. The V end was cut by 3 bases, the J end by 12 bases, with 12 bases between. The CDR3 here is CASSLLMGVQFF. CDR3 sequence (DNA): TGTGCCAGCAGTTTGCTCATGGGCGTGCAGTTCTTC.

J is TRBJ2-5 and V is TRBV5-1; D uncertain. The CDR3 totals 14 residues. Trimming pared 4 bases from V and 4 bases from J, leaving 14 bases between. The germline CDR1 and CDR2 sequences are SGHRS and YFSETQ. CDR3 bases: TGCGCCAGCAGCACGAGCCCCGTCCGAGAGACCCAGTACTTC. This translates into CASSTSPVRETQYF.

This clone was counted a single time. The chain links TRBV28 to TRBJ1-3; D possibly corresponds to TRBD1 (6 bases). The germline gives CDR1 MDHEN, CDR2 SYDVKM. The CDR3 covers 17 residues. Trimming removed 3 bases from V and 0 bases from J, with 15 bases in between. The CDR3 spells CASSFLGHWSSGNTIYF. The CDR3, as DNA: TGTGCCAGCAGTTTCCTGGGACACTGGAGCTCTGGAAACACCATATATTTT.

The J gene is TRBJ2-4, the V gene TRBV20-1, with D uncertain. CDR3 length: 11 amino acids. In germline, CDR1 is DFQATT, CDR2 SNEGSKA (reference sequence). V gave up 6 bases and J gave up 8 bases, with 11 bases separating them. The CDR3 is CSASAKDIQYF. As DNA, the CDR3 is TGCAGTGCAAGCGCGAAAGACATTCAGTACTTC.

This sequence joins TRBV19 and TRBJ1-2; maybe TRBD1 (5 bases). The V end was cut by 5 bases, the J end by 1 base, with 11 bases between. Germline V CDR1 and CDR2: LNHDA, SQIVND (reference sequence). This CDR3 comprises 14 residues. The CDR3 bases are TGTGCCAGTAGTGGTGGGACTTTTAACTATGGCTACACCTTC. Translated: CASSGGTFNYGYTF.

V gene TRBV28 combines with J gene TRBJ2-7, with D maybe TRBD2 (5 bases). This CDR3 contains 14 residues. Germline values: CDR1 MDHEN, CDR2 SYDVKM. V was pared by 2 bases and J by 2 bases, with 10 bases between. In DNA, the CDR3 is TGTGCCAGCAGTTTAAGCGGAGCCACCTACGAGCAGTACTTC. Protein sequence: CASSLSGATYEQYF.

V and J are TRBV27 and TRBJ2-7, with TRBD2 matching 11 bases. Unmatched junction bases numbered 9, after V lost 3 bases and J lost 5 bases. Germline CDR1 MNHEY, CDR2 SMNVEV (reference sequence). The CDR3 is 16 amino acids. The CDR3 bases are TGTGCCAGCAGTTTTCTAGCGGGAGGACCGGGGGACGAGCAGTACTTC. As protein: CASSFLAGGPGDEQYF.

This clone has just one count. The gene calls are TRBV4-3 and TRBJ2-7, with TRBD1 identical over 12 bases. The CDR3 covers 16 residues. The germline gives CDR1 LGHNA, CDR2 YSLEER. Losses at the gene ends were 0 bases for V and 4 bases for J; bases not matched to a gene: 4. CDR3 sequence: CASSQDRGQGAYEQYF. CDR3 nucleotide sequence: TGCGCCAGCAGCCAAGATCGGGGACAGGGGGCGTACGAGCAGTACTTC.

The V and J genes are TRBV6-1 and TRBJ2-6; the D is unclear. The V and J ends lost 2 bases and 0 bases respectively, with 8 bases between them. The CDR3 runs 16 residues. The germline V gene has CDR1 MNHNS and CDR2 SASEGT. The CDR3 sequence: CASSEMAGSGANVLTF. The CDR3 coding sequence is TGTGCCAGCAGTGAAATGGCAGGCTCTGGGGCCAACGTCCTGACTTTC.

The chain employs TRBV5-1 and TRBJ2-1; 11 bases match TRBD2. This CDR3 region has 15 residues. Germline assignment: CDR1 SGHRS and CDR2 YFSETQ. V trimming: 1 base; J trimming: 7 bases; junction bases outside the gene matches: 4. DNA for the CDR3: TGCGCCAGCAGCTTGAGGCTAGCGGGAGGAAATGAGCAGTTCTTC. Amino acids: CASSLRLAGGNEQFF.

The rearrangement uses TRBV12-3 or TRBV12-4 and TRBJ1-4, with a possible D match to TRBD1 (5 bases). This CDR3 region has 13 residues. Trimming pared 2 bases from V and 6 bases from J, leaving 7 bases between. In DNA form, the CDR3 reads TGTGCCAGCAGTTTACAGGGCTATGAAAAACTGTTTTTT. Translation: CASSLQGYEKLFF.

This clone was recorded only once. The CDR3 bases are TGTGCCAGCAGCTTATACAGGGACACTGAAGCTTTCTTT. Encoded protein: CASSLYRDTEAFF. The chain uses TRBV7-3 and TRBJ1-1; TRBD1 might be the D (6 bases). Trimming removed 2 bases at V and 3 bases at J, with 7 bases between. The germline V gene has CDR1 SGHTA and CDR2 FQGTGA. The CDR3 sequence is 13 residues long. Full variable domain (rest looked up from reference TRBV7-3 and TRBJ1-1): GAGVSQTPSNKVTEKGKYVELRCDPISGHTALYWYRQSLGQGPEFLIYFQGTGAADDSGLPNDRFFAVRPEGSVSTLKIQRTERGDSAVYLCASSLYRDTEAFFGQGTRLTVV.

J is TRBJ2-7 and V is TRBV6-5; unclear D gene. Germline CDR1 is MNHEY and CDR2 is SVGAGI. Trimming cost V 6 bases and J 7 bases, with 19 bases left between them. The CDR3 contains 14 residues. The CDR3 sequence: CASSFDNRGGEQYF. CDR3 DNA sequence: TGTGCCAGCAGCTTCGACAACCGTGGTGGGGAGCAGTACTTC.